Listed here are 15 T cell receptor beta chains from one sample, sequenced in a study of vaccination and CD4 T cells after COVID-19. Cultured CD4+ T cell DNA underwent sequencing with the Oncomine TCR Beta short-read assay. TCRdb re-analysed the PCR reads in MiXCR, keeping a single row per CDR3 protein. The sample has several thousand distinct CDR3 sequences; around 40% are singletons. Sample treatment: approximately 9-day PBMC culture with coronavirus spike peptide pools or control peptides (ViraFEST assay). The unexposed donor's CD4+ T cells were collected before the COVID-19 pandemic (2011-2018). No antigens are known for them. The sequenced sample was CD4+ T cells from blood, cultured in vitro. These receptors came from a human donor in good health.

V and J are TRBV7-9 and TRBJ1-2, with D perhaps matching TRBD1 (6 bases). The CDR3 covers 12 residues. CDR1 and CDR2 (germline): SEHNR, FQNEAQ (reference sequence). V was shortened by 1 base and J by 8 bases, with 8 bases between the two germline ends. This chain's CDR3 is CASSLDREGYTF. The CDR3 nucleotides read TGTGCCAGCAGCTTAGACAGGGAAGGCTACACCTTC.

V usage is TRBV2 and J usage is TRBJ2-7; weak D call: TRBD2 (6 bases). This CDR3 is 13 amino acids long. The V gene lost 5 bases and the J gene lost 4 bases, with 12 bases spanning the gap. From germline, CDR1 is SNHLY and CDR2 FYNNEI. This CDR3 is CASSLGLTYEQYF. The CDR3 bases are TGTGCCAGCAGTCTGGGACTTACTTACGAGCAGTACTTC.

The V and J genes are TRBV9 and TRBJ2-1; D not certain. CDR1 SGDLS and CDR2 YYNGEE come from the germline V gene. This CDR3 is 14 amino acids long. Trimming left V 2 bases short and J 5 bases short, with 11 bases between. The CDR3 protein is CASSVRLENNEQFF. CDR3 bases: TGTGCCAGCAGCGTGAGGCTGGAGAACAATGAGCAGTTCTTC.

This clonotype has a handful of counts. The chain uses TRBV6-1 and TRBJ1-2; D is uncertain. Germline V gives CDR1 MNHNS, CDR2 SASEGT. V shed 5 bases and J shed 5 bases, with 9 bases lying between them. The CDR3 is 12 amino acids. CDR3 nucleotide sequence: TGTGCCAGCAGTCCTGACACGTATGGCTACACCTTC. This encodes CASSPDTYGYTF.

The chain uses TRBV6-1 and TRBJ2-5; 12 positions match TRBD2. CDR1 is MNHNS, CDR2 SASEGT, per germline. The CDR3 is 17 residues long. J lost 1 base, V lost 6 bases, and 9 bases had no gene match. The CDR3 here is CASSLTGLAGPQETQYF. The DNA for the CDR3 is TGTGCCAGCAGCCTCACCGGACTAGCGGGGCCCCAAGAGACCCAGTACTTC.

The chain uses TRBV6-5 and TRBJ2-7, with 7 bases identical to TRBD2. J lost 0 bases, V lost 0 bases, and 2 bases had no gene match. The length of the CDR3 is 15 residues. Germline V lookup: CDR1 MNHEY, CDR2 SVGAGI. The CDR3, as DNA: TGTGCCAGCAGTTACTCGAAGCGGGGCTCCTACGAGCAGTACTTC. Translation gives CASSYSKRGSYEQYF.

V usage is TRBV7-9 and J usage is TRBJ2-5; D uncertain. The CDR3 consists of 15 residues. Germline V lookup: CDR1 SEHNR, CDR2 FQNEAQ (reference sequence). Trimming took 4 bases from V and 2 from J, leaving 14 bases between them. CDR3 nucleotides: TGTGCCAGCAGCTCCCGATTAGGAGCGCAAGAGACCCAGTACTTC. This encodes CASSSRLGAQETQYF.

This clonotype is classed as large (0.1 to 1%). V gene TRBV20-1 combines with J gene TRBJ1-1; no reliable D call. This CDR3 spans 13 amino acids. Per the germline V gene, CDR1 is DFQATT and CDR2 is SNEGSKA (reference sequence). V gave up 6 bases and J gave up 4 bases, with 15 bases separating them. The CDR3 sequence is CSARTHIGTEAFF. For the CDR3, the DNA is TGCAGTGCCCGGACCCACATAGGCACTGAAGCTTTCTTT.

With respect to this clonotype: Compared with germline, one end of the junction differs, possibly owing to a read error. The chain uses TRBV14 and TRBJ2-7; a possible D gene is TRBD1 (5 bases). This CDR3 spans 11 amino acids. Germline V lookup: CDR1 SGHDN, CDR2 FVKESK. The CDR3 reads CASSQEQAVDF. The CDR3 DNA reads TGTGCCAGCAGCCAAGAACAGGCGGTAGACTTC.

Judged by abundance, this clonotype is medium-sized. CDR3 residues: CSASPSGGSYGYTF. CDR3 bases: TGCAGTGCTAGCCCATCGGGGGGGAGCTATGGCTACACCTTC. The chain joins TRBV20-1 to TRBJ1-2, with D tentatively TRBD1 (5 bases). Per the germline V gene, CDR1 is DFQATT and CDR2 is SNEGSKA (reference sequence). V gave up 3 bases and J gave up 4 bases, with 15 bases separating them. The CDR3 sequence is 14 residues long.

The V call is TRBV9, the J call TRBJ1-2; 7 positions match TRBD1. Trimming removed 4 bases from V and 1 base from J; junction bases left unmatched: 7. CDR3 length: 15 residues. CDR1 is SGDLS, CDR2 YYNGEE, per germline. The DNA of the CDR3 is TGTGCCAGCAGCCCGGGGACAGAGGTTAACTATGGCTACACCTTC. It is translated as CASSPGTEVNYGYTF.

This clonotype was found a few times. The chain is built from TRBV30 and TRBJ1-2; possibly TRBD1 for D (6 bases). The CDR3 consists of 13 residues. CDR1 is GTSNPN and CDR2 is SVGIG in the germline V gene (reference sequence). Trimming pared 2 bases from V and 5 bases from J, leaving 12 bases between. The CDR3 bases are TGTGCCTGGAGTACCAGGGGAGGTTATGGCTACACCTTC. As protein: CAWSTRGGYGYTF.

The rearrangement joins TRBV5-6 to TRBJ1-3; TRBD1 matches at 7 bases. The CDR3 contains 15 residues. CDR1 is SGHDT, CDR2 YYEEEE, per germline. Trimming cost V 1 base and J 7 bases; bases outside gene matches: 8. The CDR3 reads CASSLLTGAGNTIYF. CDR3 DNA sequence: TGTGCCAGCAGCTTGTTAACAGGGGCAGGGAACACCATATATTTT.

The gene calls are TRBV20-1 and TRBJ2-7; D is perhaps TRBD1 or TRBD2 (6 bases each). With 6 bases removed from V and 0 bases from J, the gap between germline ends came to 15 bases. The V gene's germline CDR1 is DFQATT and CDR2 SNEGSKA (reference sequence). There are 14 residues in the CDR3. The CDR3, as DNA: TGCAGTGCGCGGGACATCCACGGCTCCTACGAGCAGTACTTC. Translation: CSARDIHGSYEQYF.

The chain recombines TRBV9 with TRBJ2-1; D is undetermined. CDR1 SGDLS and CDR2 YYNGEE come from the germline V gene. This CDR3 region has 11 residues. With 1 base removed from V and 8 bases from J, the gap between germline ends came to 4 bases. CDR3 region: CASSVSDEQFF. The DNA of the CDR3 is TGTGCCAGCAGCGTATCCGATGAGCAGTTCTTC.